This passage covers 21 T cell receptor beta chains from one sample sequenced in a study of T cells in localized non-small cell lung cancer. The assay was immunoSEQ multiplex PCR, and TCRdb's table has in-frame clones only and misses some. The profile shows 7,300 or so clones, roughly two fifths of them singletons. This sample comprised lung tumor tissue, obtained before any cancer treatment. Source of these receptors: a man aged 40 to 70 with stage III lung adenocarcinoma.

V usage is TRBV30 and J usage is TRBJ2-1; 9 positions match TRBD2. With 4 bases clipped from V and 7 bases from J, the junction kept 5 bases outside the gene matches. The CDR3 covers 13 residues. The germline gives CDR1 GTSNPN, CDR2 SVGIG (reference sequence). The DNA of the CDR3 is TGTGCCTGGACTAGCGGGATGGGGAATGAGCAGTTCTTC. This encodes CAWTSGMGNEQFF.

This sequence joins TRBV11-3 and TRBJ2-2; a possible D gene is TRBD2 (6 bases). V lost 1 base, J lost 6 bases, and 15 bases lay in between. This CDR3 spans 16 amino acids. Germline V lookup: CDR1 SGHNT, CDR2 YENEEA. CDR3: CASSLVGGSVAGELFF. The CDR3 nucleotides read TGTGCCAGCAGCTTAGTTGGGGGGAGCGTTGCCGGGGAGCTGTTTTTT.

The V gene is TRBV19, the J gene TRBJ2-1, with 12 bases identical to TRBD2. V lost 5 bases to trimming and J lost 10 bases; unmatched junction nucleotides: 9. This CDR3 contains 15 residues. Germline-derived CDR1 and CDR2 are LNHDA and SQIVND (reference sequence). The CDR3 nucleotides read TGTGCCAGTAGTTTGGGACTAGCGGGTACTAGGGAGCAGTTCTTC. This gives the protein CASSLGLAGTREQFF.

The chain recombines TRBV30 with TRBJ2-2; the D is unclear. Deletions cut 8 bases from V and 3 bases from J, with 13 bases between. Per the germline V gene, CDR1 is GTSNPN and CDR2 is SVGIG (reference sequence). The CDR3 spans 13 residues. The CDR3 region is CAGTAGHTGELFF. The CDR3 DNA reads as TGTGCCGGAACAGCCGGGCACACCGGGGAGCTGTTTTTT.

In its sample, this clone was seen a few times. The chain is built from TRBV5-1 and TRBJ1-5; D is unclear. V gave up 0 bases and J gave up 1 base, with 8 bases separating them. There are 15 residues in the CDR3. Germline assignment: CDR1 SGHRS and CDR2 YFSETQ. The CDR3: CASSLGSSSNQPQHF. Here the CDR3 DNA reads TGCGCCAGCAGCTTGGGGTCGTCGAGCAATCAGCCCCAGCATTTT.

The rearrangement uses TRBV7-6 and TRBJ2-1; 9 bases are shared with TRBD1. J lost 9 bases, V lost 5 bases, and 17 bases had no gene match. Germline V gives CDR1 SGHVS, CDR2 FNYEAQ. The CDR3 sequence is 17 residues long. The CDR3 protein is CASSQVGWDRELGEQFF. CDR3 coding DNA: TGTGCCAGCAGCCAAGTGGGTTGGGACAGGGAGTTAGGTGAGCAGTTCTTC.

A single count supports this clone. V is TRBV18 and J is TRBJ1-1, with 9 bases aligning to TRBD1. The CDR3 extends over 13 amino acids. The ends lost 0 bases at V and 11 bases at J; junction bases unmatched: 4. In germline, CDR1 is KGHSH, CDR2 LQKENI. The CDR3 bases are TGTGCCAGCTCACCACCACAGGGGGCGGGTGCTTTCTTT. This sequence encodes CASSPPQGAGAFF.

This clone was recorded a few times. CDR3 amino acids: CASSMVGGRGETQYF. Written as DNA, the CDR3 is TGTGCCAGTAGTATGGTCGGGGGGCGAGGGGAGACCCAGTACTTC. The chain links TRBV19 to TRBJ2-5; perhaps TRBD2 as D (7 bases). The CDR3 sequence is 15 residues long. Trimming removed 3 bases at V and 5 bases at J, with 16 bases between. Germline values: CDR1 LNHDA, CDR2 SQIVND (reference sequence). The whole variable domain, filled in from reference TRBV19 and TRBJ2-5, reads DGGITQSPKYLFRKEGQNVTLSCEQNLNHDAMYWYRQDPGQGLRLIYYSQIVNDFQKGDIAEGYSVSREKKESFPLTVTSAQKNPTAFYLCASSMVGGRGETQYFGPGTRLLVL.

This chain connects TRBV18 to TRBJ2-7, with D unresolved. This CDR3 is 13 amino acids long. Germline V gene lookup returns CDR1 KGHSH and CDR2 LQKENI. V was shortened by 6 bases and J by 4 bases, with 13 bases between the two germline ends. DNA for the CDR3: TGTGCCAGCTCTTCCGGGTCAGCGTACGAGCAGTACTTC. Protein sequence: CASSSGSAYEQYF.

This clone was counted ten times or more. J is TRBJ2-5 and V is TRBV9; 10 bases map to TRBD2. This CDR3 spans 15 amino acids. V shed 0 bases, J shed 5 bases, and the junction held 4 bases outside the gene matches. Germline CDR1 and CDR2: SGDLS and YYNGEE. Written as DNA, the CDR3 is TGTGCCAGCAGCGTAGTAGCGGGGGGTGGCGAGACCCAGTACTTC. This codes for CASSVVAGGGETQYF.

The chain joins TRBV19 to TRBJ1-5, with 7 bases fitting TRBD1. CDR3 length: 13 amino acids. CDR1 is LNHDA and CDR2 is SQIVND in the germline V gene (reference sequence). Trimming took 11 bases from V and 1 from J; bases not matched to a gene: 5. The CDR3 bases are TGTGCCTCCTCGGGACAGAGCAATCAGCCCCAGCATTTT. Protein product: CASSGQSNQPQHF.

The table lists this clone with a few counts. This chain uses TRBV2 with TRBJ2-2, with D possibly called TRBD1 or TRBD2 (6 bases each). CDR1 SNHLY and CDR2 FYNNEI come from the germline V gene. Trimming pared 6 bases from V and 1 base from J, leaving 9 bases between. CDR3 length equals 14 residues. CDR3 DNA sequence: TGTGCCAGCAGGAGGGGGGAGAACACCGGGGAGCTGTTTTTT. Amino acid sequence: CASRRGENTGELFF.

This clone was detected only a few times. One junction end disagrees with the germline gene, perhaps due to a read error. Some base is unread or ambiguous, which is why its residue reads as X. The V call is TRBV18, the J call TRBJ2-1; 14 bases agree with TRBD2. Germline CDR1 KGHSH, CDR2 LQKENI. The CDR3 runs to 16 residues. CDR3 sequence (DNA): TGTGCYAGCTCATCAAGACTAGCGGGAGGGATCAGGGAGCAGTTCTTC. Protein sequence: CXSSSRLAGGIREQFF. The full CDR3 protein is CASSSRLAGGIREQFF. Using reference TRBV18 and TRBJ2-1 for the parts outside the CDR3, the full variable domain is NAGVMQNPRHLVRRRGQEARLRCSPMKGHSHVYWYRQLPEEGLKFMVYLQKENIIDESGMPKERFSAEFPKEGPSILRIQQVVRGDSAAYFCASSSRLAGGIREQFFGPGTRLTVL.

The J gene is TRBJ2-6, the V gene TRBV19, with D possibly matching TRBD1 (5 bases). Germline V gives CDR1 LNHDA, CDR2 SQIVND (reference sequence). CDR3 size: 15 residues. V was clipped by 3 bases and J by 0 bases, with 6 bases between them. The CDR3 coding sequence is TGTGCCAGTAGTATGGACAACTCTGGGGCCAACGTCCTGACTTTC. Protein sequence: CASSMDNSGANVLTF.

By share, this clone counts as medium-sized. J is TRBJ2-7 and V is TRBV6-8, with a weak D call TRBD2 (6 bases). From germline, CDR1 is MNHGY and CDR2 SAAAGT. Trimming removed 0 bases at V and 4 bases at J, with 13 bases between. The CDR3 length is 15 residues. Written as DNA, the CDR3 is TGTGCCAGCAGTTACTCGACACTAGCAGTATACGAGCAGTACTTC. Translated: CASSYSTLAVYEQYF.

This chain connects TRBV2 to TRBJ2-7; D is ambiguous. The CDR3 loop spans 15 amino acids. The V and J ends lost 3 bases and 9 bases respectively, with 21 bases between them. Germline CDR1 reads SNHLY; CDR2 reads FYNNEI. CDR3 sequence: CASSDGITLLRSQYF. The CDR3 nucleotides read TGTGCCAGCAGTGATGGGATTACCCTCCTACGATCGCAGTACTTC.

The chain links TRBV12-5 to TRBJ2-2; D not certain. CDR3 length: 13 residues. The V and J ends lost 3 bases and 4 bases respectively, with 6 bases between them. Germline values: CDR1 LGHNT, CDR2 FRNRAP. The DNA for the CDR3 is TGTGCTAGTGGTTTTTTAACCACCGGGGAGCTGTTTTTT. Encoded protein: CASGFLTTGELFF.

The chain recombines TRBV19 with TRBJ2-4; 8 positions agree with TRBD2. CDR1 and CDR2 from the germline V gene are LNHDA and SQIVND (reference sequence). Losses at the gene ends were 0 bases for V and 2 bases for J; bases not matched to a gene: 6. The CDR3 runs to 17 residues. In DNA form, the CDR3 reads TGTGCCAGTAGTATAGAGGGCGGCGGGAGGACCAAAAACATTCAGTACTTC. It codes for CASSIEGGGRTKNIQYF.

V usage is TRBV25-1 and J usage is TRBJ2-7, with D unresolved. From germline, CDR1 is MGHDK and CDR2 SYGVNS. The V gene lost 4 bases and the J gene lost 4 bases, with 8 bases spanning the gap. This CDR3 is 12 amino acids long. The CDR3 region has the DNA TGTGCCAGCAGTGGGGATGTGTACGAGCAGTACTTC. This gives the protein CASSGDVYEQYF.

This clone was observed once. This CDR3 reads CASSFPGGGSNEQFF. The CDR3 region has the DNA TGTGCCAGTAGTTTCCCGGGGGGCGGTTCCAATGAGCAGTTCTTC. The chain joins TRBV19 to TRBJ2-1; D possibly corresponds to TRBD2 (7 bases). Germline V CDR1 and CDR2: LNHDA, SQIVND (reference sequence). The V gene lost 5 bases and the J gene lost 6 bases, with 17 bases spanning the gap. The CDR3 contains 15 residues. Drawing the rest from reference TRBV19 and TRBJ2-1, the complete variable domain is DGGITQSPKYLFRKEGQNVTLSCEQNLNHDAMYWYRQDPGQGLRLIYYSQIVNDFQKGDIAEGYSVSREKKESFPLTVTSAQKNPTAFYLCASSFPGGGSNEQFFGPGTRLTVL.

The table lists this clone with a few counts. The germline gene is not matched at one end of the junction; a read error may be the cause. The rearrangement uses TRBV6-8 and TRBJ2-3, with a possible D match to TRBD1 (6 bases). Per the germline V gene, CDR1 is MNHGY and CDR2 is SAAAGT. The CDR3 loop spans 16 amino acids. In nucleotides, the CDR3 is TGTGCCAGCAGTGTCGGGCGGTTTGGGGGCCCAGATATGCAGTATTTT. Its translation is CASSVGRFGGPDMQYF.